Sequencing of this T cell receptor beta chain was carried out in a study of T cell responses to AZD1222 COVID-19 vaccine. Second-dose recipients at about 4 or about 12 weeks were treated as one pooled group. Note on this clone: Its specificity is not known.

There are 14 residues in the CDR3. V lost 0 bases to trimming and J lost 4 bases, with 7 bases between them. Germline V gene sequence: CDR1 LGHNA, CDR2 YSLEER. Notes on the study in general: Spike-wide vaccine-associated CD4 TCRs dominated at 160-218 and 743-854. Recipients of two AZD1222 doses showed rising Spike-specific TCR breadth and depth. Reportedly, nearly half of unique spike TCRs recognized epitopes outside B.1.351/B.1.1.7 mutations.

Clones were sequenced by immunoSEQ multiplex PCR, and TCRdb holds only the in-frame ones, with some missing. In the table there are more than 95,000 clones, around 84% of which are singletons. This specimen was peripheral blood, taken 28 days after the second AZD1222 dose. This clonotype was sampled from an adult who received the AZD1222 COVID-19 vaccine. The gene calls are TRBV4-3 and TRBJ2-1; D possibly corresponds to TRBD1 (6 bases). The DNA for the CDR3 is TGCGCCAGCAGCCAAGATGGACAGTACAATGAGCAGTTCTTC. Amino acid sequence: CASSQDGQYNEQFF.